The 7 T cell receptor beta chains listed next were all sequenced from one sample in a study of OX40 agonist ivuxolimab in advanced cancers. Sequenced by immunoSEQ multiplex PCR; TCRdb stores in-frame clones only, minus some. The sample includes 35,000 to 50,000 clones, about 89% of them seen just once. The sample here was CD4+ or CD8+ T cells sorted from blood, taken in a trial of the OX40 agonist ivuxolimab. The source is an adult with an advanced solid tumor such as melanoma, head and neck, liver or kidney cancer.

This clone was detected a few times. The J gene is TRBJ1-1, the V gene TRBV10-3; a possible D gene is TRBD1 (5 bases). CDR3 length: 14 residues. Trimming took off 10 bases at V and 6 bases at J, with 21 bases between the two ends. Germline values: CDR1 ENHRY, CDR2 SYGVKD. The CDR3 region has the DNA TGTGCCACTGGGGGGGAGGAGAACTTGTCTGAAGCTTTCTTT. Translation gives CATGGEENLSEAFF.

V is TRBV9 and J is TRBJ1-1; no clear D. The CDR3 consists of 14 residues. CDR1 and CDR2 from the germline V gene are SGDLS and YYNGEE. V lost 4 bases and J lost 0, with 10 bases in between. CDR3: CASSSRALNTEAFF. In DNA, the CDR3 is TGTGCCAGCAGCTCCCGGGCGCTGAACACTGAAGCTTTCTTT.

The J gene is TRBJ1-2, the V gene TRBV27; 8 nucleotides align to TRBD1. The CDR3 is 14 amino acids. Germline V gene data show CDR1 as MNHEY and CDR2 as SMNVEV (reference sequence). The J segment lost 4 bases and the V segment lost 3 bases, leaving 4 bases of the junction unmatched. The CDR3 DNA reads as TGTGCCAGCAGTTTTGACAGGGGAGGCTATGGCTACACCTTC. Translating gives CASSFDRGGYGYTF.

The chain is built from TRBV28 and TRBJ2-5; maybe TRBD2 (6 bases). CDR3 length equals 16 residues. CDR1 is MDHEN and CDR2 is SYDVKM in the germline V gene. Trimming shortened V by 2 bases and J by 3 bases, and 16 bases separated the two germline ends. The CDR3 protein is CASSLPLRGTEETQYF. CDR3 DNA sequence: TGTGCCAGCAGTTTACCACTCCGGGGGACGGAAGAGACCCAGTACTTC.

CDR3: CASSGMGETQYF. Here the CDR3 DNA reads TGTGCCAGCAGTGGTATGGGAGAGACCCAGTACTTC. This rearrangement joins TRBV6-5 to TRBJ2-5, with D unclear. Trimming took 5 bases from V and 4 from J, leaving 8 bases between them. Germline CDR1 reads MNHEY; CDR2 reads SVGAGI. The CDR3 covers 12 residues.

This clone was recorded only once. The chain carries TRBV29-1 and TRBJ2-2; the D gene is possibly TRBD2 (5 bases). The CDR3 totals 12 residues. Trimming shortened V by 2 bases and J by 8 bases, and 9 bases separated the two germline ends. From germline, CDR1 is SQVTM and CDR2 ANQGSEA. The DNA for the CDR3 is TGCAGCGTTGAATCTTCGGGGGGGGAGCTGTTTTTT. Translation: CSVESSGGELFF.

This clone has a handful of counts. This sequence joins TRBV6-5 and TRBJ1-1, with D possibly being TRBD1 (5 bases). Germline V gene data show CDR1 as MNHEY and CDR2 as SVGAGI. V gave up 1 base and J gave up 0 bases, with 9 bases separating them. This CDR3 is built from 15 residues. The CDR3 here is CASSYLAGMNTEAFF. In nucleotides, the CDR3 is TGTGCCAGCAGTTACTTAGCAGGGATGAACACTGAAGCTTTCTTT.